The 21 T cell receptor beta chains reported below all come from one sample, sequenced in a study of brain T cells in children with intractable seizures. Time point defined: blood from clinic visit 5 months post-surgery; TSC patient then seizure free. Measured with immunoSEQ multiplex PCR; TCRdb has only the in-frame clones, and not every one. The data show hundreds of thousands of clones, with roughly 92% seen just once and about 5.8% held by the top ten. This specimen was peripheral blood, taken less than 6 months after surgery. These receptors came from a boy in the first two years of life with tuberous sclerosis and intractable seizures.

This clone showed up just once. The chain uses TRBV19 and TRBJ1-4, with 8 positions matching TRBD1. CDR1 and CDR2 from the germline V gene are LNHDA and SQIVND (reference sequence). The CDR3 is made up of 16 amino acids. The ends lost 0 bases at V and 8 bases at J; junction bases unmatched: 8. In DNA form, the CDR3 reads TGTGCCAGTAGTATAGATGGCCAGGGGGCGTACGAAAAACTGTTTTTT. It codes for CASSIDGQGAYEKLFF.

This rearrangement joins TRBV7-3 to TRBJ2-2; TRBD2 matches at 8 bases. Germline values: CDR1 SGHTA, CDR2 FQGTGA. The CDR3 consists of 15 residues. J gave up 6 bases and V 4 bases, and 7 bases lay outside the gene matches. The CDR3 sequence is CASSSKTSGAGELFF. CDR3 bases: TGTGCCAGCAGCTCCAAAACTAGCGGTGCCGGGGAGCTGTTTTTT.

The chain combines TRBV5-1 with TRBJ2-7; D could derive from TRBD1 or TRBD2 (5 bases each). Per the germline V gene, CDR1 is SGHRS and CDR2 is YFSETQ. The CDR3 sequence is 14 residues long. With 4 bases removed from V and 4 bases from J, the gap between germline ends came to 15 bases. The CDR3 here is CASSIRDGSYEQYF. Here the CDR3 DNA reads TGCGCCAGCAGCATCAGGGACGGTTCTTACGAGCAGTACTTC.

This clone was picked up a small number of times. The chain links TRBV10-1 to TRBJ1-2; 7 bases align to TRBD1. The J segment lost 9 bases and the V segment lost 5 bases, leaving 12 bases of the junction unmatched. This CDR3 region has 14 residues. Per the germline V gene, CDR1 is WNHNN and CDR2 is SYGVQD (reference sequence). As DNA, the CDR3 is TGCGCCAGCAGTACGGACAGGAATTGGAGGAGCTACACCTTC. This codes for CASSTDRNWRSYTF.

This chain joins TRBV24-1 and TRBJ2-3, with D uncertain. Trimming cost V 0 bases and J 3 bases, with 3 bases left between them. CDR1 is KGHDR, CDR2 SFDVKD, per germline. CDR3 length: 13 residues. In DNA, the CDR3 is TGTGCCACCAGTGATTTGTGGACAGATACGCAGTATTTT. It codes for CATSDLWTDTQYF.

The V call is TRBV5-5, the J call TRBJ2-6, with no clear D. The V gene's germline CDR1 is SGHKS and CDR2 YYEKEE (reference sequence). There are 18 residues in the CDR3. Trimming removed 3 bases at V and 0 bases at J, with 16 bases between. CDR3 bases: TGTGCCAGCAGCTCGATAACAGCTGCAGGCTCTGGGGCCAACGTCCTGACTTTC. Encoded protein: CASSSITAAGSGANVLTF.

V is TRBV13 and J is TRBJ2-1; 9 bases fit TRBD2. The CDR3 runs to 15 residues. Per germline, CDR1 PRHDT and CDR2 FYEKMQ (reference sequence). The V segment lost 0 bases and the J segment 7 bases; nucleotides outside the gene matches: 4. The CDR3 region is CASSLGGGGGNEQFF. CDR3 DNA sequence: TGTGCCAGCAGCTTAGGCGGCGGGGGGGGGAATGAGCAGTTCTTC.

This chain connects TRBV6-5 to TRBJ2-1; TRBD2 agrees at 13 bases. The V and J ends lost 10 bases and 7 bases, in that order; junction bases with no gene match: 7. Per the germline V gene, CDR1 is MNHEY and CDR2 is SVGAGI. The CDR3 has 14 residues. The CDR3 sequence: CAISGLAGLNEQFF. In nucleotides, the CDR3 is TGTGCCATATCGGGACTAGCGGGGCTGAATGAGCAGTTCTTC.

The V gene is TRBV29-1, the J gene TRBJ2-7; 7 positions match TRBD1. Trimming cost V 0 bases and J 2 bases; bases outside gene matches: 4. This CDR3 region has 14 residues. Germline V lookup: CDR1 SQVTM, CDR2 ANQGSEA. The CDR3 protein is CSVEDRDRAYEQYF. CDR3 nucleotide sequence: TGCAGCGTTGAAGACCGAGACAGGGCCTACGAGCAGTACTTC.

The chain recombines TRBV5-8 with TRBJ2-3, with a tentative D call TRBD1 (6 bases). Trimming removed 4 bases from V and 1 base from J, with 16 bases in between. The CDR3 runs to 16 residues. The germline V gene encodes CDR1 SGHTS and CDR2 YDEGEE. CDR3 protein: CASSHLTGVRTDTQYF. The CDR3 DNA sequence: TGTGCCAGCAGCCATCTGACAGGAGTACGCACAGATACGCAGTATTTT.

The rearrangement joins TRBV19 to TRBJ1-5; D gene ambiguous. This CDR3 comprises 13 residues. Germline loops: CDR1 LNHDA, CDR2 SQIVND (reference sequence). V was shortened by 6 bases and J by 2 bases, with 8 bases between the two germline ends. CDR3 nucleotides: TGTGCCAGTAGGAGAAGGGGCAATCAGCCCCAGCATTTT. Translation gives CASRRRGNQPQHF.

In DNA, the CDR3 is TGTGCCAGCAGTTTAGTGGGCCAAGAGACCCAGTACTTC. Amino acid sequence: CASSLVGQETQYF. The gene calls are TRBV12-3 or TRBV12-4 and TRBJ2-5; D not resolved. CDR3 size: 13 residues. The V end was cut by 1 base, the J end by 1 base, with 4 bases between.

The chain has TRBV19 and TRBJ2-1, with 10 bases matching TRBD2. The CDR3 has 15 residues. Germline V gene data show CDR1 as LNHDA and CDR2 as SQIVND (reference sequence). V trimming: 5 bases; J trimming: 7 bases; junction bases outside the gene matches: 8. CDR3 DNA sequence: TGTGCCAGTAGTGTGTTAGCGGGAGGTCTTAATGAGCAGTTCTTC. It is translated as CASSVLAGGLNEQFF.

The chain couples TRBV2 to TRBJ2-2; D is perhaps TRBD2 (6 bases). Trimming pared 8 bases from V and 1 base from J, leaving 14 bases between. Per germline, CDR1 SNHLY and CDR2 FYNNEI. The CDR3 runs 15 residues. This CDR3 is CASVGLALNTGELFF. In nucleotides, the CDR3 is TGTGCCAGCGTGGGGCTAGCGTTGAACACCGGGGAGCTGTTTTTT.

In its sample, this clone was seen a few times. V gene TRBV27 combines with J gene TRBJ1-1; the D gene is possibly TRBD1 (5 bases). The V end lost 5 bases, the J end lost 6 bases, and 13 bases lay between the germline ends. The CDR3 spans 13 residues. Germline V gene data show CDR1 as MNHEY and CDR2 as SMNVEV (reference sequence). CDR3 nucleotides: TGTGCCAGCAGTCCGACGAGGGGCTCTGAAGCTTTCTTT. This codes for CASSPTRGSEAFF.

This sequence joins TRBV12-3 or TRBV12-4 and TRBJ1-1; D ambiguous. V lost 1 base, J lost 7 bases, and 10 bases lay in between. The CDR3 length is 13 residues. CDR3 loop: CASSLDNLIEAFF. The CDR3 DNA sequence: TGTGCCAGCAGTTTAGATAATCTGATTGAAGCTTTCTTT.

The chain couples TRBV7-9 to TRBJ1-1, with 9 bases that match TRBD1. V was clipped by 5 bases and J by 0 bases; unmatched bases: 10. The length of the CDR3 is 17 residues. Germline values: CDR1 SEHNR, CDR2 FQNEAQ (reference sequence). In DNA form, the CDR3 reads TGTGCCAGCAGCCCCGGGACAGGGTTTGGGGTGAACACTGAAGCTTTCTTT. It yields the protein CASSPGTGFGVNTEAFF.

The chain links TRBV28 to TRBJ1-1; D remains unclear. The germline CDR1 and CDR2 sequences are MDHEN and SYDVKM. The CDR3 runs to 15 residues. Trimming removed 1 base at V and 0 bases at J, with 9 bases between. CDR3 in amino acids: CASSLYGSLNTEAFF. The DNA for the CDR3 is TGTGCCAGCAGTTTATACGGGTCGCTGAACACTGAAGCTTTCTTT.

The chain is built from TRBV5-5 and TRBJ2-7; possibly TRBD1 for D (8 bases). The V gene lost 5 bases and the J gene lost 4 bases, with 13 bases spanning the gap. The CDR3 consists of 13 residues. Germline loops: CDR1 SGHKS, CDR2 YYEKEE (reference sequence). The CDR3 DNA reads TGTGCCAGCAGACAGGGGGGAGGGTACGAGCAGTACTTC. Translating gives CASRQGGGYEQYF.

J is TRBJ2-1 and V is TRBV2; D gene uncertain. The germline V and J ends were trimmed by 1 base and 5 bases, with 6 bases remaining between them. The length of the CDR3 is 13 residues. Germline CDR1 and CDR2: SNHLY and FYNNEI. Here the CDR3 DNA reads TGTGCCAGCAGTGAAGGTCACGACAATGAGCAGTTCTTC. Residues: CASSEGHDNEQFF.

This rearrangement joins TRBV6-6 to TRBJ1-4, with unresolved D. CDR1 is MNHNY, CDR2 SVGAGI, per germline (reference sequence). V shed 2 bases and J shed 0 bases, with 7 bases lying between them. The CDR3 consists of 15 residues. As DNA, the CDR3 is TGTGCCAGCAGTTACCCCCTTGCAACTAATGAAAAACTGTTTTTT. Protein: CASSYPLATNEKLFF.